This T cell receptor (beta chain) was captured in a study of blood T cell repertoires in COVID-19. About the research overall: Collection of acute and convalescent COVID-19 samples took place in the United States, Italy and Spain. The analysed material was cDNA or gDNA that came from T cells, B-cell-depleted T cells, or PBMCs.

This CDR3 is 13 amino acids long. CDR1 is SEHNR, CDR2 FQNEAQ, per germline (reference sequence). The germline V and J ends were trimmed by 1 base and 2 bases, with 6 bases remaining between them. In the original analysis: Amplification from reference gene primers served as the basis for estimated nucleated cell counts. Generated by immunoSEQ multiplex PCR, the TCRdb table keeps only in-frame clones and is missing some. The V and J calls and clone size were taken over from that table, and D and trimming were inferred from the DNA. The sample holds about 230,000 clones, approximately 84% seen once. The sample taken for sequencing was peripheral blood. V is TRBV7-9 and J is TRBJ2-7; D gene uncertain. The clonotype comes from a man aged 50 or older with COVID-19, enrolled during active disease. The CDR3 DNA sequence: TGTGCCAGCAGCTTAGAAGCCACCTACGAGCAGTACTTC. It yields the protein CASSLEATYEQYF.